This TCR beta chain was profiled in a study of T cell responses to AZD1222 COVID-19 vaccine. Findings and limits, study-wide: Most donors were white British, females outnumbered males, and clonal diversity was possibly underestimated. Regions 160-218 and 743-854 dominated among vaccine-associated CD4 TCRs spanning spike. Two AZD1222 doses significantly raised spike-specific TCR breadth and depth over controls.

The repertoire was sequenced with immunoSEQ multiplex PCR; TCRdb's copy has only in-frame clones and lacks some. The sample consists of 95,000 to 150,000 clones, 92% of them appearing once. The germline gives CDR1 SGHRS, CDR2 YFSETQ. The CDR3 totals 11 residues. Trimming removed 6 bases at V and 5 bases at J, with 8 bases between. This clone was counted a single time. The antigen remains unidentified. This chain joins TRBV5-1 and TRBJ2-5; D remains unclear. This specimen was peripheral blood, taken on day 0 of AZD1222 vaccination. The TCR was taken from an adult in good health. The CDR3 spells CASNPGETQYF. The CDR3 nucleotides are TGCGCCAGCAATCCCGGGGAGACCCAGTACTTC.